This TCR beta chain was identified in a study of shared clonotypes between healthy human individuals. At deep level, the assay was performed. Using ten immunoSEQ deep assay plates, investigators sequenced unsorted PBMC DNA. In the authors' methods: Filtering was not the same, since immunoSEQ gave junction-only sequences without quality scores. Profiled with immunoSEQ multiplex PCR; TCRdb holds only in-frame clones, not every one. V and J calls and clone size are copied from that table; D and trimming were computed from the DNA. The sample comprises some 500,000 clones, less than 80% of which are singletons, and approximately 12% rests with the top ten. From germline, CDR1 is LNHDA and CDR2 SQIVND (reference sequence). CDR3 length: 16 amino acids. The trim removed 3 bases at V and 2 bases at J, leaving 10 bases unmatched.

Sequencing was carried out using PBMCs. This receptor was identified in a woman aged 40 to 50 in good health. Some clones in this sample may be carry-over from other donors' samples. V gene TRBV19 combines with J gene TRBJ2-7; the match to TRBD1 covers 7 bases. CDR3: CASSISPGQLTYEQYF. The CDR3 DNA reads TGTGCCAGTAGTATTAGCCCGGGACAGTTAACCTACGAGCAGTACTTC.